The 28 T cell receptor beta chains reported below all come from one sample, sequenced in a study of beta chain features in type 1 diabetes. General study points: Moderate but significant shortening of TCRB CDR3s was recorded in all four CD4+ subsets from Type 1 diabetes patients.

These receptors' targets are unknown. Sequenced material consisted of expressed TCRB transcripts (all of the isolated RNA was reverse transcribed). Sequenced by immunoSEQ multiplex PCR; TCRdb stores in-frame clones only, minus some. Among roughly 130,000 clones listed, 15% to 20% were seen once. Material for sequencing was central memory CD4+ T cells from blood. These receptors all come from a man younger than 40 with type 1 diabetes.

This clone was seen only a few times. V and J are TRBV5-1 and TRBJ1-5; D is uncertain. There are 14 residues in the CDR3. V was pared by 0 bases and J by 4 bases, with 8 bases between. Germline assignment: CDR1 SGHRS and CDR2 YFSETQ. This CDR3 reads CASSLEGNNQPQHF. CDR3 DNA: TGCGCCAGCAGCTTGGAGGGCAATAATCAGCCCCAGCATTTT.

This clone was detected a few times. The rearrangement uses TRBV10-2 and TRBJ2-7; the match to TRBD1 covers 8 bases. The V and J ends lost 2 bases and 4 bases, in that order; junction bases with no gene match: 4. Germline loops: CDR1 WSHSY, CDR2 SAAADI. The CDR3 is 14 amino acids. The chain's CDR3 is CASSETGGSYEQYF. The CDR3 DNA follows: TGCGCCAGCAGTGAGACAGGGGGAAGTTACGAGCAGTACTTC.

The V and J genes are TRBV6-5 and TRBJ1-1; maybe TRBD1 (5 bases). This CDR3 has 15 residues. Trimming stripped 6 bases from V and 2 bases from J, with 16 bases between. Germline loops: CDR1 MNHEY, CDR2 SVGAGI. CDR3 sequence: CASRYRTNANTEAFF. The CDR3 bases are TGTGCCAGCAGATACAGGACAAATGCAAACACTGAAGCTTTCTTT.

This clone was seen repeatedly, ten times or more. The chain employs TRBV28 and TRBJ2-3, with no clear D. Trimming stripped 3 bases from V and 7 bases from J, with 14 bases between. Looked up from germline, CDR1 is MDHEN and CDR2 is SYDVKM. The CDR3 spans 14 residues. The CDR3 sequence is CASSFQPTRNTQYF. CDR3 nucleotides: TGTGCCAGCAGTTTCCAACCGACTCGGAATACGCAGTATTTT.

The chain combines TRBV28 with TRBJ2-7; a weak D match, TRBD1 (5 bases). This CDR3 contains 15 residues. The germline V gene encodes CDR1 MDHEN and CDR2 SYDVKM. Trimming took off 7 bases at V and 2 bases at J, with 18 bases between the two ends. The CDR3 protein is CASTDSSDTTYEQYF. The CDR3 bases are TGTGCCAGCACCGACTCCTCGGACACCACCTACGAGCAGTACTTC. Full variable domain (outside the CDR3, taken from reference TRBV28 and TRBJ2-7): DVKVTQSSRYLVKRTGEKVFLECVQDMDHENMFWYRQDPGLGLRLIYFSYDVKMKEKGDIPEGYSVSREKKERFSLILESASTNQTSMYLCASTDSSDTTYEQYFGPGTRLTVT.

This clone was picked up many times. V usage is TRBV9 and J usage is TRBJ2-2; the D is unclear. Germline V gene sequence: CDR1 SGDLS, CDR2 YYNGEE. Trimming took off 2 bases at V and 3 bases at J, with 11 bases between the two ends. The CDR3 is 15 residues long. CDR3 nucleotide sequence: TGTGCCAGCAGCGTCTCCGACACTTACACCGGGGAGCTGTTTTTT. It codes for CASSVSDTYTGELFF. The full variable domain, its missing parts supplied by reference TRBV9 and TRBJ2-2, is DSGVTQTPKHLITATGQRVTLRCSPRSGDLSVYWYQQSLDQGLQFLIQYYNGEERAKGNILERFSAQQFPDLHSELNLSSLELGDSALYFCASSVSDTYTGELFFGEGSRLTVL.

There are many counts of this clone. The V and J genes are TRBV19 and TRBJ2-3; TRBD1 matches at 11 bases. Germline CDR1 reads LNHDA; CDR2 reads SQIVND (reference sequence). CDR3 size: 18 residues. V lost 0 bases, J lost 3 bases, and 8 bases stayed unmatched. The CDR3 nucleotides read TGTGCCAGTAGTATAGATCCCCCTGGACAGGGGGCAACAGATACGCAGTATTTT. It codes for CASSIDPPGQGATDTQYF.

The chain employs TRBV1 and TRBJ2-7; the table's TRBD2 call for D was not verified on the DNA. TRBV1 is classified as a pseudogene. CDR3 length: 19 amino acids. The CDR3 nucleotides are TGCACCAGCAGCCAAGATATAGGAGAGAAGGCTTTACCCCCCTACGAGCAGTACTTC. As protein: CTSSQDIGEKALPPYEQYF.

This clone was counted between two and nine times. One end of the junction fails to match germline, which may point to a read error. The V call is TRBV5-1, the J call TRBJ2-5; perhaps TRBD2 as D (5 bases). Germline CDR1 reads SGHRS; CDR2 reads YFSETQ. The CDR3 sequence is 16 residues long. CDR3 sequence reads: CAISSSGSGGRETQYF. In DNA form, the CDR3 reads TGCGCCATCAGCTCCTCCGGAAGCGGCGGACGAGAGACCCAGTACTTC.

This chain uses TRBV5-1 with TRBJ2-5, with 9 positions matching TRBD1. The CDR3 loop spans 15 amino acids. Germline trimming cut 3 bases from V and 5 bases from J; bases unmatched to any gene: 8. The germline V gene has CDR1 SGHRS and CDR2 YFSETQ. CDR3: CASSSAATGGETQYF. The CDR3 DNA reads as TGCGCCAGCAGCTCTGCCGCTACAGGGGGCGAGACCCAGTACTTC.

The chain employs TRBV28 and TRBJ2-7; D perhaps matches TRBD1 (5 bases). Germline CDR1 reads MDHEN; CDR2 reads SYDVKM. The V end lost 2 bases, the J end lost 4 bases, and 12 bases lay between the germline ends. The CDR3 totals 14 residues. CDR3 nucleotides: TGTGCCAGCAGTTTAGATCCGACAGTGTACGAGCAGTACTTC. Protein sequence: CASSLDPTVYEQYF.

This chain connects TRBV5-6 to TRBJ2-4; D is unclear. Trimming cost V 0 bases and J 5 bases, with 6 bases left between them. CDR1 SGHDT and CDR2 YYEEEE come from the germline V gene. The CDR3 consists of 13 residues. CDR3 sequence: CASSLVAENIQYF. The CDR3, as DNA: TGTGCCAGCAGCTTGGTGGCAGAAAACATTCAGTACTTC.

This clone was counted between two and nine times. The rearrangement joins TRBV10-3 to TRBJ2-5; TRBD2 is a possible D gene (6 bases). V lost 0 bases and J lost 7, with 18 bases in between. This CDR3 has 16 residues. Germline assignment: CDR1 ENHRY and CDR2 SYGVKD. CDR3 loop: CAISESGGIRRGTQYF. DNA of the CDR3: TGTGCCATCAGTGAGTCGGGGGGTATCCGACGGGGGACCCAGTACTTC.

J is TRBJ1-1 and V is TRBV6-1; no reliable D call. The germline V gene encodes CDR1 MNHNS and CDR2 SASEGT. Trimming cost V 1 base and J 3 bases, with 6 bases left between them. This CDR3 comprises 13 residues. As DNA, the CDR3 is TGTGCCAGCAGTGAAGGAGGTGACACTGAAGCTTTCTTT. Encoded protein: CASSEGGDTEAFF.

This chain uses TRBV7-2 with TRBJ2-7; unclear D gene. The CDR3 sequence is 15 residues long. The V gene's germline CDR1 is SGHTA and CDR2 FQGNSA. Trimming left V 1 base short and J 5 bases short, with 15 bases between. CDR3 bases: TGTGCCAGCAGCTTAGGCCGGCAGCTTAGCCACGAGCAGTACTTC. Translating gives CASSLGRQLSHEQYF.

This chain links TRBV7-3 with TRBJ2-1; 8 bases line up with TRBD1. The CDR3 is 16 residues long. V trimming: 5 bases; J trimming: 8 bases; junction bases outside the gene matches: 14. CDR1 and CDR2 from the germline V gene are SGHTA and FQGTGA. CDR3 nucleotides: TGTGCCAGCAGCCCCGTAGGACAGGGAAAGGAGGATGAGCAGTTCTTC. Translating it yields CASSPVGQGKEDEQFF.

The chain couples TRBV9 to TRBJ2-1, with TRBD1 identical over 8 bases. V lost 4 bases and J lost 6; bases outside the gene matches: 12. CDR1 SGDLS and CDR2 YYNGEE come from the germline V gene. The CDR3 length is 16 residues. This chain's CDR3 is CASSTFQGALGNEQFF. The CDR3, as DNA: TGTGCCAGCAGCACCTTTCAGGGGGCCCTCGGCAATGAGCAGTTCTTC. Full variable domain (outside the CDR3, taken from reference TRBV9 and TRBJ2-1): DSGVTQTPKHLITATGQRVTLRCSPRSGDLSVYWYQQSLDQGLQFLIQYYNGEERAKGNILERFSAQQFPDLHSELNLSSLELGDSALYFCASSTFQGALGNEQFFGPGTRLTVL.

The rearrangement uses TRBV6-6 and TRBJ2-5; no definite D call. Trimming pared 5 bases from V and 7 bases from J, leaving 17 bases between. Germline CDR1 is MNHNY and CDR2 is SVGAGI (reference sequence). The CDR3 spans 14 residues. The CDR3 nucleotides read TGTGCCAGCAGTGAGCTACACGGGCTCGGGACCCAGTACTTC. It codes for CASSELHGLGTQYF.

This clone appeared a few times. This chain connects TRBV6-5 to TRBJ2-7; TRBD2 matches at 11 bases. The CDR3 has 13 residues. Unmatched junction bases numbered 2, after V lost 6 bases and J lost 4 bases. Germline V gene lookup returns CDR1 MNHEY and CDR2 SVGAGI. CDR3 DNA sequence: TGTGCCAGCAGCAGACTAGCGGGATACGAGCAGTACTTC. As protein: CASSRLAGYEQYF.

The chain couples TRBV30 to TRBJ1-2; D unresolved. The V gene's germline CDR1 is GTSNPN and CDR2 SVGIG (reference sequence). The CDR3 runs to 13 residues. Trimming pared 4 bases from V and 5 bases from J, leaving 14 bases between. The chain's CDR3 is CAWTGSSGYGYTF. DNA for the CDR3: TGTGCCTGGACGGGATCTTCCGGGTATGGCTACACCTTC. The full variable domain, completed using reference TRBV30 and TRBJ1-2, is SQTIHQWPATLVQPVGSPLSLECTVEGTSNPNLYWYRQAAGRGLQLLFYSVGIGQISSEVPQNLSASRPQDRQFILSSKKLLLSDSGFYLCAWTGSSGYGYTFGSGTRLTVV.

This sequence joins TRBV2 and TRBJ2-3; D uncertain. Germline CDR1 is SNHLY and CDR2 is FYNNEI. The CDR3 spans 14 residues. With 0 bases removed from V and 0 bases from J, the gap between germline ends came to 4 bases. CDR3 nucleotide sequence: TGTGCCAGCAGTGAAGCGCTAAGCACAGATACGCAGTATTTT. This encodes CASSEALSTDTQYF.

This clone was counted between two and nine times. The rearrangement links TRBV27 to TRBJ2-7; 7 bases line up with TRBD2. V shed 3 bases, J shed 7 bases, and the junction held 9 bases outside the gene matches. Germline CDR1 MNHEY, CDR2 SMNVEV (reference sequence). This CDR3 has 14 amino acids. The CDR3 nucleotides read TGTGCCAGCAGTTTTCAGCGGGGTTTGGGGGAGCAGTACTTC. Translation: CASSFQRGLGEQYF.

The CDR3 reads CSVDDLGTGQYF. As DNA, the CDR3 is TGCAGCGTTGATGACCTGGGGACCGGGCAGTACTTC. The chain combines TRBV29-1 with TRBJ2-7, with D tentatively TRBD1 or TRBD2 (5 bases each). The V end lost 3 bases, the J end lost 9 bases, and 15 bases lay between the germline ends. The CDR3 consists of 12 residues. The germline V gene has CDR1 SQVTM and CDR2 ANQGSEA.

This clone was recorded at least ten times. The J gene is TRBJ2-1, the V gene TRBV4-1; no reliable D call. V lost 1 base and J 7 bases, leaving 8 bases between the germline ends. Germline lookup yields CDR1 MGHRA and CDR2 YSYEKL. This CDR3 spans 13 amino acids. The CDR3, as DNA: TGCGCCAGCAGCCAAGCAAGCCTAAATGAGCAGTTCTTC. Amino acid sequence: CASSQASLNEQFF.

V is TRBV7-2 and J is TRBJ2-4; tentatively, D is TRBD1 (6 bases). V shed 5 bases and J shed 1 base, with 15 bases lying between them. Germline values: CDR1 SGHTA, CDR2 FQGNSA. The CDR3 contains 16 residues. The CDR3 DNA reads as TGTGCCAGCAGCCCCGATCTGCAGGGGGCCAAAAACATTCAGTACTTC. Translating it yields CASSPDLQGAKNIQYF.

V gene TRBV30 combines with J gene TRBJ2-5, with 11 bases that match TRBD1. The V gene's germline CDR1 is GTSNPN and CDR2 SVGIG (reference sequence). This CDR3 spans 15 amino acids. The V segment lost 7 bases and the J segment 7 bases; nucleotides outside the gene matches: 14. CDR3: CALHRDRGSKVTQYF. As DNA, the CDR3 is TGTGCCTTACACCGGGACAGGGGGTCTAAGGTGACCCAGTACTTC.

DNA of the CDR3: TGTGCCAGCAGCTCCGGATACTCTGGGGCCAACGTCCTGACTTTC. It translates to CASSSGYSGANVLTF. The chain has TRBV5-4 and TRBJ2-6, with D hard to call. V dropped 3 bases and J dropped 0 bases, with 7 bases sitting between them. Germline assignment: CDR1 SGHNT and CDR2 YYREEE (reference sequence). CDR3 size: 15 residues. Together with reference TRBV5-4 and TRBJ2-6, the CDR3 gives the full variable domain: ETGVTQSPTHLIKTRGQQVTLRCSSQSGHNTVSWYQQALGQGPQFIFQYYREEENGRGNFPPRFSGLQFPNYSSELNVNALELDDSALYLCASSSGYSGANVLTFGAGSRLTVL.

This clone appeared many times. The chain has TRBV14 and TRBJ2-5, with D unresolved. The length of the CDR3 is 13 residues. The ends were cut back, 4 bases at V and 4 bases at J, with 10 bases in the middle. Germline V lookup: CDR1 SGHDN, CDR2 FVKESK. DNA of the CDR3: TGTGCCAGCAGCCTGGGGTTCCGAGAGACCCAGTACTTC. Translation: CASSLGFRETQYF.